This T cell receptor beta chain was found in a study of blood T cell repertoires in COVID-19. TCRdb's table, derived via immunoSEQ multiplex PCR, lists solely in-frame clones and lacks some. The sample consists of about 80,000 clones, around four fifths of them appearing once. J was trimmed by 4 bases and V by 2 bases; bases with no gene match: 8. Germline V CDR1 and CDR2: GTSNPN, SVGIG (reference sequence). This CDR3 is built from 16 residues. This sequence originates from a human donor in a cohort sampled during active COVID-19. V is TRBV30 and J is TRBJ1-5; TRBD1 matches at 10 bases. The sample consisted of peripheral blood. The CDR3 DNA reads TGTGCCTGGAGTACGCCCGGACAGGGGGAAAATCAGCCCCAGCATTTT. It translates to CAWSTPGQGENQPQHF.